Sequencing of this T cell receptor beta chain was carried out in a study of T cell repertoires in cytomegalovirus infection. TCRdb reanalysed the reads using MiXCR and keeps one entry per CDR3 protein. The repertoire consists of 600,000 to 800,000 distinct CDR3 sequences, with 20% to 30% occurring once and the leading ten covering approximately 8%. CDR1 is SGHKS and CDR2 is YYEKEE in the germline V gene (reference sequence). This CDR3 has 15 residues. Trimming took 4 bases from V and 4 from J, leaving 14 bases between them. The TCR was taken from a human donor in good health (CMV status not recorded). Some clones in this sample may be carry-over from other donors' samples. The sequencing input was CD8+ T cells from PBMCs. The gene calls are TRBV5-5 and TRBJ2-2; D might be TRBD1 or TRBD2, each matching 5 bases. The CDR3 loop is CASSLGELATGELFF. In DNA form, the CDR3 reads TGTGCCAGCAGCCTGGGGGAGCTCGCCACCGGGGAGCTGTTTTTT.